The clone carrying this T cell receptor (beta chain) was counted between two and nine times. The antigen is not known. This entry comes from a study of blood T cells in healthy people across ages. About the research overall: With template switching, about one barcoded beta molecule was captured per two T cells.

Findings of the study overall: A roughly linear age-dependent decrease characterized TCR beta diversity per million T cells.

A second 7 to 11 cycle PCR used barcoded and J-beta primers. TCRdb re-called the 5' RACE reads with MiXCR, one entry per CDR3 protein. Of 650,000 to 800,000 distinct CDR3 sequences in the sample, around 45% were seen once. Germline V gene data show CDR1 as MDHEN and CDR2 as SYDVKM. The CDR3 totals 15 residues. V was pared by 5 bases and J by 7 bases, with 18 bases between. The donors, all healthy, were Caucasians living in Russia, aged roughly 6 to 95. Samples each yielded at least 6 micrograms of total RNA. Specimen: blood. The clonotype originates from a man in his 60s in good health. This chain uses TRBV28 with TRBJ2-1; the D gene could be TRBD1 or TRBD2 (6 bases each). CDR3: CASSPWGALGNEQFF. The CDR3, as DNA: TGTGCCAGCAGTCCTTGGGGGGCCCTCGGTAATGAGCAGTTCTTC.